This T cell receptor (beta chain) was recovered during a study of shared clonotypes between healthy human individuals. Turning to the study itself: Sampling drew on donors who were two women and three men aged 18 to 49.

Sequencing was performed with immunoSEQ multiplex PCR; in TCRdb, only in-frame clones are kept and a portion is missing. The table shows 2 million to 3 million clones, with 80% to 95% occurring only once. Only Caucasian adults living in Nashville, Tennessee made up the donor group. Regarding this clone: Antigen unknown.

Overall study findings and caveats: Since donors were few, the genetic and exposure-history diversity represented was limited. Sharing across a handful of donors was seen in approximately 5.2% of naive CD4 clonotypes.

The sample was naive CD4+ T cells from PBMCs. Noted subset: CD45RA+ positively selected. The clonotype comes from a young man in good health. Some clones in this sample may be carry-over from other donors' samples.

CDR3 bases: TGTGCCAGCAGCTTAGGTTACGTCTATGAGCAGTTCTTC. This gives the protein CASSLGYVYEQFF. The gene calls are TRBV7-3 and TRBJ2-1, with unresolved D. This CDR3 region has 13 residues. Deletions cut 2 bases from V and 8 bases from J, with 10 bases between. Germline CDR1 is SGHTA and CDR2 is FQGTGA. The full variable domain, in which reference TRBV7-3 and TRBJ2-1 provide the parts outside the CDR3, is GAGVSQTPSNKVTEKGKYVELRCDPISGHTALYWYRQSLGQGPEFLIYFQGTGAADDSGLPNDRFFAVRPEGSVSTLKIQRTERGDSAVYLCASSLGYVYEQFFGPGTRLTVL.